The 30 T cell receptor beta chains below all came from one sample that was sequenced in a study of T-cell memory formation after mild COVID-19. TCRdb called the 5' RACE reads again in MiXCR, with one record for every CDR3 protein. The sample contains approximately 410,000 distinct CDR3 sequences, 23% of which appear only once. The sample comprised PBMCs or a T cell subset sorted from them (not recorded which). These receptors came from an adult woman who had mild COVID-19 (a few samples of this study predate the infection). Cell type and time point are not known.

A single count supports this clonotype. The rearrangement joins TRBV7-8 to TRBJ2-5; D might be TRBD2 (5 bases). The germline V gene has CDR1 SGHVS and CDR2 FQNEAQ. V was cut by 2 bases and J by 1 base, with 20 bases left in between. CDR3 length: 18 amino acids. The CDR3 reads CASSLSLVYRESQETQYF. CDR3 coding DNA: TGTGCCAGCAGCTTATCCCTGGTTTACCGGGAAAGCCAAGAGACCCAGTACTTC.

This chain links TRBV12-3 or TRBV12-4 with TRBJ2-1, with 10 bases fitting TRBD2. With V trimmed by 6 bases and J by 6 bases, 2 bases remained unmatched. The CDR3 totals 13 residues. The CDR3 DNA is TGTGCCAGCAGGCTAGCGGGGGTCAATGAGCAGTTCTTC. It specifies CASRLAGVNEQFF.

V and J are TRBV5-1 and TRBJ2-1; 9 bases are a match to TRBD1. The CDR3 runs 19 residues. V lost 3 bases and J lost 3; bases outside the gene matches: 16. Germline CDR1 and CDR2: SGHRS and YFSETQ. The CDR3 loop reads CASSSNPGQGKGSYNEQFF. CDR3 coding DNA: TGCGCCAGCAGCTCAAACCCGGGACAGGGCAAAGGGAGCTACAATGAGCAGTTCTTC.

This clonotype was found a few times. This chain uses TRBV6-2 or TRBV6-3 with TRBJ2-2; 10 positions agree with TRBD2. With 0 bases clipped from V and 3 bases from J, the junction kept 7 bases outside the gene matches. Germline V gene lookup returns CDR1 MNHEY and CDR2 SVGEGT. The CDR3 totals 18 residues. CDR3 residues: CASSYSSLAGVYTGELFF. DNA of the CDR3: TGTGCCAGCAGTTACTCTAGCCTAGCGGGGGTATACACCGGGGAGCTGTTTTTT.

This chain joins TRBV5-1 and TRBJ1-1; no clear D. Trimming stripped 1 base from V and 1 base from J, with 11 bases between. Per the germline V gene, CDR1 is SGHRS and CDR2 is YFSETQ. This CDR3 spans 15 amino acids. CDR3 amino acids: CASSLWQQPNTEAFF. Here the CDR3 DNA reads TGCGCCAGCAGCTTGTGGCAACAGCCGAACACTGAAGCTTTCTTT.

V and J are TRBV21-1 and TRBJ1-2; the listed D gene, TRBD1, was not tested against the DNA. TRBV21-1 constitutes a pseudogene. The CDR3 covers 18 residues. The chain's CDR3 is CASSGNQPGQPLRHGYTF. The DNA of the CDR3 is TGTGCCAGCAGCGGAAACCAACCGGGACAGCCTCTGCGACATGGCTACACCTTC.

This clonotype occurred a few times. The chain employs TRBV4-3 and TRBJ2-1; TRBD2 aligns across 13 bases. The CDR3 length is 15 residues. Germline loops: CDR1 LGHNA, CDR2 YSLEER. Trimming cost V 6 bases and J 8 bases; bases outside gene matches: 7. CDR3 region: CASSQLAGGRDEQFF. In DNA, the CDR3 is TGCGCCAGCAGTCAACTAGCGGGAGGGAGAGATGAGCAGTTCTTC.

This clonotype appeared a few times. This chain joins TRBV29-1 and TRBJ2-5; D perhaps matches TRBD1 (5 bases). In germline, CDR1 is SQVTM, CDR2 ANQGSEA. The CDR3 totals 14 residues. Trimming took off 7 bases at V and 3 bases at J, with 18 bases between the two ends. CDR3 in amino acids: CSARQRRFEETQYF. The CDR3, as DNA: TGCAGCGCCAGACAGCGACGCTTTGAAGAGACCCAGTACTTC.

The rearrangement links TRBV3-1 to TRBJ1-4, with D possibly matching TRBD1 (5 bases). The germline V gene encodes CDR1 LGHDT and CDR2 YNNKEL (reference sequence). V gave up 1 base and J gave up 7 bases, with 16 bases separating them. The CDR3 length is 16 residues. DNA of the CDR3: TGTGCCAGCAGCCAAGCAAAGACCGGGGGTCGTGAAAAACTGTTTTTT. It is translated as CASSQAKTGGREKLFF.

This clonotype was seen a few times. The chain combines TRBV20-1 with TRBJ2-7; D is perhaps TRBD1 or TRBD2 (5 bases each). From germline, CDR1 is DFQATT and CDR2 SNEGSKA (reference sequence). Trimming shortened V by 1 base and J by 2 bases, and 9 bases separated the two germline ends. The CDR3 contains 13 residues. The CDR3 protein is CSARGDLAYEQYF. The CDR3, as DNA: TGCAGTGCTAGAGGGGACCTAGCCTACGAGCAGTACTTC.

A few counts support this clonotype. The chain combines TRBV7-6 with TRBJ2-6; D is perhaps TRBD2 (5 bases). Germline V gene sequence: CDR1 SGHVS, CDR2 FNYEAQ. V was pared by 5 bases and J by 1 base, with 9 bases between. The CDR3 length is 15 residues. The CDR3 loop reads CASSPGVSGANVLTF. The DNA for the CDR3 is TGTGCCAGCAGCCCCGGGGTTTCTGGGGCCAACGTCCTGACTTTC.

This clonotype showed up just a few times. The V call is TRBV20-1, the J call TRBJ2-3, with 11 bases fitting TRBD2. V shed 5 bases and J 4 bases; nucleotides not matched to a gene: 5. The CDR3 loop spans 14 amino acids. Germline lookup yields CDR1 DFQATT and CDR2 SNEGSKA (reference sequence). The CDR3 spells CSAPRSGGADTQYF. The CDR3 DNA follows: TGCAGTGCTCCCCGTAGCGGGGGGGCAGATACGCAGTATTTT.

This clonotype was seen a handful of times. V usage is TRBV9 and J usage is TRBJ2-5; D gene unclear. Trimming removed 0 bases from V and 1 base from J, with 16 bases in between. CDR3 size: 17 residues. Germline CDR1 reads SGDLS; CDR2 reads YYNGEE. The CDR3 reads CASSVGNGYNGQETQYF. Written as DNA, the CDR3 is TGTGCCAGCAGCGTAGGGAATGGGTACAACGGCCAAGAGACCCAGTACTTC.

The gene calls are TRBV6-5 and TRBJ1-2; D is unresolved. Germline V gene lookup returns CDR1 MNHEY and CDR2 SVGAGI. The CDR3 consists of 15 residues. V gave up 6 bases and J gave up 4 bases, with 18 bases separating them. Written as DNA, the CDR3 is TGTGCCAGCAGGGACCCTGTCGCTCCTTCCTATGGCTACACCTTC. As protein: CASRDPVAPSYGYTF.

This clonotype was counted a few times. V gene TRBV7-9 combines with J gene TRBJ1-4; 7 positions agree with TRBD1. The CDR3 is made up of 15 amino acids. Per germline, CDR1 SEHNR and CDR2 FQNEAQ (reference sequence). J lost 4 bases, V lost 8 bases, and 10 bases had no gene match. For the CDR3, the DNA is TGTGCCAGCGTCCCCGGGGGGACAGATAATGAAAAACTGTTTTTT. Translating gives CASVPGGTDNEKLFF.

The CDR3 bases are TGCAGTGCTGAAACTTCCGGGACAGAGTTTTTT. This codes for CSAETSGTEFF. This chain connects TRBV20-1 to TRBJ1-4; TRBD1 agrees at 7 bases. The ends lost 5 bases at V and 16 bases at J; junction bases unmatched: 10. The V gene's germline CDR1 is DFQATT and CDR2 SNEGSKA (reference sequence). The CDR3 loop spans 11 amino acids.

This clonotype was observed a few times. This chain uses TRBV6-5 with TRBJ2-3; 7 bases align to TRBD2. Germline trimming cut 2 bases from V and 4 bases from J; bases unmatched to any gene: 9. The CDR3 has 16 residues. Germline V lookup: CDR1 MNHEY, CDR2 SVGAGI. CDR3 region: CASSYGPTSDADTQYF. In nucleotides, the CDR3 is TGTGCCAGCAGTTACGGCCCAACTAGCGATGCAGATACGCAGTATTTT.

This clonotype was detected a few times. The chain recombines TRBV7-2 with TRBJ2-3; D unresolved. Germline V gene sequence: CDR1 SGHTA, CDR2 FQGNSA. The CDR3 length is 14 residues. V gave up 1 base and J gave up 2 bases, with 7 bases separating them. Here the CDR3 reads CASSLDGFTDTQYF. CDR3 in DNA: TGTGCCAGCAGCTTAGACGGATTCACAGATACGCAGTATTTT.

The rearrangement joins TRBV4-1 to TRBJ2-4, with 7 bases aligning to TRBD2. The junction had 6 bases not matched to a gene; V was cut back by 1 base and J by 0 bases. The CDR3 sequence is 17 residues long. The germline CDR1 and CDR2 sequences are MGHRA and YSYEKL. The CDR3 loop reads CASSQGWGGEAKNIQYF. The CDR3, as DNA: TGCGCCAGCAGCCAAGGATGGGGGGGTGAAGCCAAAAACATTCAGTACTTC.

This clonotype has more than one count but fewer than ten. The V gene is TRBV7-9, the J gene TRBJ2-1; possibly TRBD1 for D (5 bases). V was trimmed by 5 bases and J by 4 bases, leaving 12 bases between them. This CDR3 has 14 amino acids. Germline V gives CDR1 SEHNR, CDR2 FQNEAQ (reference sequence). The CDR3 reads CASSRNTGYNEQFF. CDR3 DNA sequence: TGTGCCAGCAGCCGGAATACAGGTTACAATGAGCAGTTCTTC. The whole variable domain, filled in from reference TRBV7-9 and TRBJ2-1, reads DTGVSQNPRHKITKRGQNVTFRCDPISEHNRLYWYRQTLGQGPEFLTYFQNEAQLEKSRLLSDRFSAERPKGSFSTLEIQRTEQGDSAMYLCASSRNTGYNEQFFGPGTRLTVL.

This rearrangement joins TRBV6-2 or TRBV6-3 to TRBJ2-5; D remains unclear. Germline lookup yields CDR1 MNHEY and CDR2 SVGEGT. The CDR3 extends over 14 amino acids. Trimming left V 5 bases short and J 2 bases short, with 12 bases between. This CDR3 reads CASSRDLQQETQYF. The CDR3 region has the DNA TGTGCCAGCAGTCGCGACCTACAACAAGAGACCCAGTACTTC.

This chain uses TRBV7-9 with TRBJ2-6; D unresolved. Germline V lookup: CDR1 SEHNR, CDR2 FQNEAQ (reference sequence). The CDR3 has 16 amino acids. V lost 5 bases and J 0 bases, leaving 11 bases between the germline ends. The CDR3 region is CASSIRRSSGANVLTF. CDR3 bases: TGTGCCAGCAGCATACGACGGAGCTCTGGGGCCAACGTCCTGACTTTC.

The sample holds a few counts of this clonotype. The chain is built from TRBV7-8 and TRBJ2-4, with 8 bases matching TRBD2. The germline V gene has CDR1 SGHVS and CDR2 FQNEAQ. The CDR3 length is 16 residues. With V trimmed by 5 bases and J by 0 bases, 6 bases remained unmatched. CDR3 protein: CASSHPGGVAKNIQYF. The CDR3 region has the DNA TGTGCCAGCAGCCATCCCGGGGGGGTAGCCAAAAACATTCAGTACTTC.

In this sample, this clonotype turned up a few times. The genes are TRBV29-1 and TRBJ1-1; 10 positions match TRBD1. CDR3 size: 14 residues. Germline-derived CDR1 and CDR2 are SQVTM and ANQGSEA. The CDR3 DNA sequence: TGCATCTTCCGGGACAGGGGAAGGGACACTGAAGCTTTCTTT. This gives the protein CIFRDRGRDTEAFF.

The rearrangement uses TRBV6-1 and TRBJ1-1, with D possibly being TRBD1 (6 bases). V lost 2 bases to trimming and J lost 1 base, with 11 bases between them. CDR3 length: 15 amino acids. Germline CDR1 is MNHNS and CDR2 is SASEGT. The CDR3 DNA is TGTGCCAGCAGTGAAATCGACAGGCGGAACACTGAAGCTTTCTTT. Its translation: CASSEIDRRNTEAFF.

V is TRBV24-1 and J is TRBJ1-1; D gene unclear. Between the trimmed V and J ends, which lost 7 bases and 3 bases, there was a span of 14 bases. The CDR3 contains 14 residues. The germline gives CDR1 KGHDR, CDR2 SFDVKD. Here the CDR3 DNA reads TGTGCCACCAGAAAAGAAGCCGGGGACACTGAAGCTTTCTTT. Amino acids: CATRKEAGDTEAFF.

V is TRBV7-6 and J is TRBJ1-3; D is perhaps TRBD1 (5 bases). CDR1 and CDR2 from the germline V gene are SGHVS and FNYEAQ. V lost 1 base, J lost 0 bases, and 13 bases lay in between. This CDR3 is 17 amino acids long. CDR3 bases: TGTGCCAGCAGCTTAGAGTTTGGGGCCAACTCTGGAAACACCATATATTTT. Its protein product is CASSLEFGANSGNTIYF.

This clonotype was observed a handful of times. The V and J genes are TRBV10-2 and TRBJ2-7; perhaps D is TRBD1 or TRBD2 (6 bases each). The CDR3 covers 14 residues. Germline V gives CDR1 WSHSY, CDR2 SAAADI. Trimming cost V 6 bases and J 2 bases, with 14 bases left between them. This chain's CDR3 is CASSEGDSAYEQYF. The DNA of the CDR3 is TGCGCCAGCAGCGAGGGGGACTCCGCCTACGAGCAGTACTTC.

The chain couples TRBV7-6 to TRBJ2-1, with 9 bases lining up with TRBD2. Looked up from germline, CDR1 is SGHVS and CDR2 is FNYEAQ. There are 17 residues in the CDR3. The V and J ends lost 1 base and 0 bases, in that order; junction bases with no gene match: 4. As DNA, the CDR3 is TGTGCCAGCAGCTTAGGCGGTAGCGGGGGCTCCTACAATGAGCAGTTCTTC. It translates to CASSLGGSGGSYNEQFF.

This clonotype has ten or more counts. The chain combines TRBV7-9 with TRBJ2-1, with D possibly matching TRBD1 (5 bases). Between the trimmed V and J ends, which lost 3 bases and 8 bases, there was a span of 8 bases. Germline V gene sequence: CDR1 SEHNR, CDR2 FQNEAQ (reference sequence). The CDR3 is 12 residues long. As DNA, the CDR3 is TGTGCCAGCAGCTTGGTAGGGGATGAGCAGTTCTTC. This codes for CASSLVGDEQFF.